Following are 25 T cell receptor beta chains from one sample sequenced in a study of T cells in Graves' hyperthyroidism and ophthalmopathy. Amplified regions were TCR beta CDR3 sequences from RNA transcripts. HTBI primers drove first-round RT-PCR of the TCR CDR3. In TCRdb, the multiplex PCR reads were re-called with MiXCR into one record per CDR3 protein. The data hold some 760,000 distinct CDR3 sequences, with 13% to 15% observed a single time. The sequenced sample was blood. The receptors stem from a woman between 18 and 30 years old with Graves' hyperthyroidism.

In its sample, this clonotype was seen a few times. The chain uses TRBV29-1 and TRBJ2-3; 14 bases line up with TRBD2. After removal of 6 bases from V and 6 bases from J, the junction contained 11 bases not matched to a gene. Germline CDR1 is SQVTM and CDR2 is ANQGSEA. The CDR3 extends over 16 amino acids. CDR3 in DNA: TGCAGCGTCGAAAATCGACTAGCGGGAGGGGTGGATACGCAGTATTTT. It encodes CSVENRLAGGVDTQYF.

This clonotype was recorded many times. The rearrangement links TRBV2 to TRBJ2-2; 11 bases are a match to TRBD1. V dropped 6 bases and J dropped 3; count of bases not matched to a gene: 3. This CDR3 is built from 15 residues. Germline CDR1 reads SNHLY; CDR2 reads FYNNEI. This CDR3 reads CASSGQGADTGELFF. The CDR3 DNA is TGTGCCAGCAGCGGACAGGGGGCCGACACCGGGGAGCTGTTTTTT.

This clonotype was counted many times. The V gene is TRBV7-9, the J gene TRBJ2-2; the D is unclear. Looked up from germline, CDR1 is SEHNR and CDR2 is FQNEAQ (reference sequence). The CDR3 has 16 amino acids. Trimming removed 5 bases from V and 0 bases from J, with 13 bases in between. In DNA, the CDR3 is TGTGCCAGCAGCCCGCCTTTTGGGTCGAACACCGGGGAGCTGTTTTTT. It is translated as CASSPPFGSNTGELFF.

This chain joins TRBV7-2 and TRBJ2-1, with 11 bases that match TRBD2. This CDR3 comprises 16 residues. Germline CDR1 reads SGHTA; CDR2 reads FQGNSA. Losses at the gene ends were 6 bases for V and 2 bases for J; bases not matched to a gene: 6. The CDR3 sequence is CASRPSGRLPYNEQFF. In DNA, the CDR3 is TGTGCCAGCAGACCTAGCGGGAGGCTCCCCTACAATGAGCAGTTCTTC.

The rearrangement uses TRBV6-1 and TRBJ1-2; D perhaps matches TRBD1 (5 bases). Germline V CDR1 and CDR2: MNHNS, SASEGT. The length of the CDR3 is 14 residues. V was pared by 8 bases and J by 8 bases, with 21 bases between. This CDR3 is CASAPPRGEGGYTF. For the CDR3, the DNA is TGTGCCAGCGCCCCACCCCGGGGGGAGGGCGGCTACACCTTC.

V is TRBV7-2 and J is TRBJ2-5; D might be TRBD2 (6 bases). The CDR3 totals 15 residues. V was shortened by 2 bases and J by 2 bases, with 12 bases between the two germline ends. Per the germline V gene, CDR1 is SGHTA and CDR2 is FQGNSA. The CDR3 loop reads CASSLSPGVQETQYF. The DNA of the CDR3 is TGTGCCAGCAGCTTATCACCGGGAGTTCAAGAGACCCAGTACTTC.

At least ten counts were recorded for this clonotype. The V call is TRBV2, the J call TRBJ2-3; possibly TRBD2 for D (6 bases). Germline CDR1 reads SNHLY; CDR2 reads FYNNEI. This CDR3 is 14 amino acids long. Trimming took off 8 bases at V and 1 base at J, with 13 bases between the two ends. In DNA form, the CDR3 reads TGTGCCAGCGGCGGGGAGTTGCGCACAGATACGCAGTATTTT. This encodes CASGGELRTDTQYF.

This clonotype has at least ten counts. One end of the junction fails to match germline, which may point to a read error. The gene calls are TRBV12-3 or TRBV12-4 and TRBJ2-7; D might be TRBD1 (5 bases). The CDR3 runs 11 residues. CDR3 sequence (DNA): TGTGCCAGCAGCTTAGGGGTCGAGCAGTACTTC. This encodes CASSLGVEQYF.

This clonotype has a count of ten or more. This sequence joins TRBV5-1 and TRBJ2-7, with D possibly TRBD2 on 5 matching bases. The germline V gene encodes CDR1 SGHRS and CDR2 YFSETQ. Trimming shortened V by 2 bases and J by 1 base, and 10 bases separated the two germline ends. The CDR3 runs 14 residues. In nucleotides, the CDR3 is TGCGCCAGCAGCTTCTCCGGGATGTCCTACGAGCAGTACTTC. Its translation is CASSFSGMSYEQYF.

V usage is TRBV28 and J usage is TRBJ2-1, with D possibly TRBD2 on 6 matching bases. This CDR3 is built from 15 residues. V shed 5 bases and J shed 3 bases, with 14 bases lying between them. Germline-derived CDR1 and CDR2 are MDHEN and SYDVKM. The DNA of the CDR3 is TGTGCCAGCAGTAAATATAGCGGAGTCTACAATGAGCAGTTCTTC. Residues: CASSKYSGVYNEQFF.

This clonotype was counted only a few times. This chain links TRBV29-1 with TRBJ1-2, with no clear D. With 8 bases removed from V and 8 bases from J, the gap between germline ends came to 18 bases. Looked up from germline, CDR1 is SQVTM and CDR2 is ANQGSEA. This CDR3 region has 12 residues. In DNA form, the CDR3 reads TGCAGCCTCTCCGTGAGTTCGGGAGGCTACACCTTC. This encodes CSLSVSSGGYTF.

This clonotype was counted at least ten times. V and J are TRBV2 and TRBJ2-2; possible D gene TRBD1, 6 bases. The CDR3 is 20 residues long. Trimming cost V 1 base and J 6 bases, with 27 bases left between them. Germline V gene lookup returns CDR1 SNHLY and CDR2 FYNNEI. The CDR3 here is CASSEVGRVLRDKGSGELFF. The CDR3 DNA reads TGTGCCAGCAGTGAAGTCGGGCGGGTTTTAAGGGACAAGGGGTCCGGGGAGCTGTTTTTT.

This clonotype was seen ten or more times. The chain employs TRBV19 and TRBJ2-3; D call uncertain. CDR3 length: 19 residues. Germline assignment: CDR1 LNHDA and CDR2 SQIVND (reference sequence). The germline V and J ends were trimmed by 0 bases and 0 bases, with 19 bases remaining between them. CDR3 sequence reads: CASSIDPSHTGISTDTQYF. The CDR3 DNA sequence: TGTGCCAGTAGTATAGATCCCTCTCACACTGGGATAAGCACAGATACGCAGTATTTT.

The J gene is TRBJ1-5, the V gene TRBV6-9; D unclear. This CDR3 is built from 13 residues. The germline CDR1 and CDR2 sequences are MNHGY and SVAAGI. The V and J ends lost 4 bases and 5 bases respectively, with 9 bases between them. CDR3 residues: CASSSMRDQPQHF. The CDR3 bases are TGTGCCAGCAGTTCTATGCGGGATCAGCCCCAGCATTTT.

The J gene is TRBJ1-2, the V gene TRBV4-3, with D maybe TRBD1 (5 bases). The V gene lost 4 bases and the J gene lost 7 bases, with 22 bases spanning the gap. Germline V CDR1 and CDR2: LGHNA, YSLEER. This CDR3 is 16 amino acids long. The CDR3 reads CASSLPRAISGGGYTF. Here the CDR3 DNA reads TGCGCCAGCAGCCTTCCCAGGGCTATTTCGGGGGGTGGCTACACCTTC.

As regards this clonotype: With a much larger clone just one base away, this may be a read error. The J gene is TRBJ2-7, the V gene TRBV6-1, with TRBD2 matching 8 bases. CDR1 and CDR2 from the germline V gene are MNHNS and SASEGT. The CDR3 sequence is 11 residues long. CDR3 nucleotide sequence: TGTGCCAGCAGCGAGGGACTAGAGCAGTCCTTC. Its translation: CASSEGLEQSF.

This chain joins TRBV10-1 and TRBJ2-5; 15 bases align to TRBD2. The germline V gene encodes CDR1 WNHNN and CDR2 SYGVQD (reference sequence). V was clipped by 2 bases and J by 5 bases; unmatched bases: 3. CDR3 length: 16 amino acids. CDR3 amino acids: CASSEGLAGGRETQYF. As DNA, the CDR3 is TGCGCCAGCAGTGAGGGACTAGCGGGAGGGAGGGAGACCCAGTACTTC.

The V and J genes are TRBV19 and TRBJ1-5; possible D gene TRBD1, 6 bases. In germline, CDR1 is LNHDA, CDR2 SQIVND (reference sequence). V was pared by 2 bases and J by 7 bases, with 12 bases between. The CDR3 has 14 amino acids. The CDR3: CASSIKQGGQPQHF. The DNA for the CDR3 is TGTGCCAGTAGTATAAAACAGGGAGGGCAGCCCCAGCATTTT.

The table lists this clonotype with many counts. V is TRBV15 and J is TRBJ2-1; 7 positions agree with TRBD2. V dropped 8 bases and J dropped 7; count of bases not matched to a gene: 14. The CDR3 runs 15 residues. CDR1 is LNHNV and CDR2 is YYDKDF in the germline V gene (reference sequence). DNA for the CDR3: TGTGCCACCTCATTCGCTGCGGGAGTCCGGAATGAGCAGTTCTTC. As protein: CATSFAAGVRNEQFF.

The table lists this clonotype with many counts. This chain links TRBV30 with TRBJ1-5; the match to TRBD1 covers 9 bases. CDR1 GTSNPN and CDR2 SVGIG come from the germline V gene (reference sequence). J was trimmed by 8 bases and V by 2 bases; bases with no gene match: 10. There are 15 residues in the CDR3. The CDR3 here is CAWSPDSGQGKPQHF. The CDR3 nucleotides read TGTGCCTGGAGTCCGGATTCGGGACAGGGAAAGCCCCAGCATTTT.

This clonotype was found a few times. Given a much more abundant clone one base away, this may be a read error. The chain links TRBV20-1 to TRBJ2-1, with 8 positions matching TRBD1. Germline V gene sequence: CDR1 DFQATT, CDR2 SNEGSKA (reference sequence). CDR3 length: 16 amino acids. The DNA of the CDR3 is TGCAGTGCTAGAGGGTCGAGGCAGGGGGCGCCAAATGGGCAGTTCTTC. It encodes CSARGSRQGAPNGQFF.

This rearrangement joins TRBV7-2 to TRBJ2-2; tentative D call: TRBD1 (5 bases). V was clipped by 2 bases and J by 0 bases, with 10 bases between them. CDR3 length: 16 residues. CDR1 and CDR2 (germline): SGHTA, FQGNSA. Written as DNA, the CDR3 is TGTGCCAGCAGCTTACAGGGCTTATCGAACACCGGGGAGCTGTTTTTT. Protein: CASSLQGLSNTGELFF.

Worth noting for this clonotype: A much larger clone lies a single base off, so this may be a read error. The chain couples TRBV28 to TRBJ1-4; D is perhaps TRBD1 (5 bases). Germline V CDR1 and CDR2: MDHEN, SYDVKM. The CDR3 extends over 15 amino acids. V dropped 2 bases and J dropped 1 base, with 8 bases sitting between them. The CDR3 here is CASSLDSETNEKLFF. DNA of the CDR3: TGTGCCAGCAGTTTAGACAGCGAAACTAATGAAAAACTGTTTTTT.

The chain carries TRBV20-1 and TRBJ2-1; 8 bases are shared with TRBD2. CDR1 is DFQATT, CDR2 SNEGSKA, per germline (reference sequence). This CDR3 is 16 amino acids long. Unmatched junction bases numbered 19, after V lost 7 bases and J lost 8 bases. The CDR3 bases are TGCAGTGGTGGCAGGGTCGGGCCTAGCGGGCAGGATGAGCAGTTCTTC. Amino acids: CSGGRVGPSGQDEQFF.

This clonotype was found many times. V gene TRBV27 combines with J gene TRBJ2-3, with 8 bases identical to TRBD2. Per germline, CDR1 MNHEY and CDR2 SMNVEV (reference sequence). The V gene end was trimmed by 6 bases and the J gene end by 4 bases; junction bases not matched to a gene: 12. The CDR3 spans 16 residues. The CDR3, as DNA: TGTGCCAGCAGGGGATTAGCGGGACGCTGGGCAGATACGCAGTATTTT. This translates into CASRGLAGRWADTQYF.